This TCR beta chain was observed in a study of early T cells in non-severe SARS-CoV-2 infection. Study-level findings and limits: Matching against VDJdb likely underestimated virus-specific expansions, favoring anti-spike CD8.

TCRdb reanalysed the 5' RACE reads using MiXCR and keeps one entry per CDR3 protein. The profile shows 55,000 to 85,000 distinct CDR3 sequences, roughly 15% of them singletons. Concerning this clonotype itself: Its antigen remains unidentified.

Trimming removed 3 bases at V and 3 bases at J, with 8 bases between. This CDR3 comprises 13 residues. Germline values: CDR1 SGHVS, CDR2 FQNEAQ. The gene calls are TRBV7-8 and TRBJ1-1, with D possibly being TRBD1 (6 bases). The receptor's source is an adult who was a healthcare worker with PCR-confirmed SARS-CoV-2 infection or an uninfected control (not recorded which). Sequenced sample: whole blood. The chain's CDR3 is CASSFKGDTEAFF. CDR3 in DNA: TGTGCCAGCAGCTTCAAGGGGGACACTGAAGCTTTCTTT.